A selection of T cell receptor beta chains follows, all from one sample in a study of radiation and T cells in renal cell carcinoma. Clones were sequenced by immunoSEQ multiplex PCR, and TCRdb holds only the in-frame ones, with some missing. The sample holds roughly 100,000 clones; around 88% are singletons and the top ten take over 6%. This specimen was blood, taken from a patient whose treatment included radiotherapy and nephrectomy. The receptors were gathered from a man aged 50 to 60 with renal cell carcinoma. The CDR3 runs from the conserved cysteine through the conserved F or W. The order of the fields is CDR3 DNA, CDR3 protein, clone size, J gene, CDR3 length, V gene, D gene. A D gene is named only where the DNA matches it firmly. Rows may omit the clone size; those that give it use once, few, many or a size class.

DNA: TGTGCCTGGAGCGAGGGGCTCGGGGTGGGCGATACGCAGTATTTT
CDR3: CAWSEGLGVGDTQYF
size: once
J: TRBJ2-3
length: 15
V: TRBV30
D: -

DNA: TGTGCCAGCAGCCAAGGAGGATGGGAGACCCAGTACTTC
CDR3: CASSQGGWETQYF
size: once
J: TRBJ2-5
length: 13
V: TRBV14
D: -

DNA: TGTGCCAGCAGCTTATCGGGGGACTATGGCTACACCTTC
CDR3: CASSLSGDYGYTF
size: -
J: TRBJ1-2
length: 13
V: TRBV7-3
D: -

DNA: TGTGCCAGCAGTTTCCAGGGCGAGGGGGCTGAAAAACTGTTTTTT
CDR3: CASSFQGEGAEKLFF
size: -
J: TRBJ1-4
length: 15
V: TRBV6-1
D: TRBD1

DNA: TGTGCCAGCATTGGGACAGATACGCAGTATTTT
CDR3: CASIGTDTQYF
size: -
J: TRBJ2-3
length: 11
V: TRBV2
D: -

DNA: TGTGCCAGCAGTGAATCGCGGGGAGGGAGCACAGATACGCAGTATTTT
CDR3: CASSESRGGSTDTQYF
size: -
J: TRBJ2-3
length: 16
V: TRBV6-1
D: TRBD2

DNA: TGCGCCAGCAGCTTGGTCGAGGAAGATGGCTACACCTTC
CDR3: CASSLVEEDGYTF
size: -
J: TRBJ1-2
length: 13
V: TRBV5-1
D: -

DNA: TGCGCCAGCAACCCCGAGGGACAGGGCCCCTACGAGCAGTACTTC
CDR3: CASNPEGQGPYEQYF
size: -
J: TRBJ2-7
length: 15
V: TRBV5-1
D: TRBD1

DNA: TGCGCCAGCAGTGATCTCCAACTAGCGGGAAGGACGGGCGAGCAGTTCTTC
CDR3: CASSDLQLAGRTGEQFF
size: -
J: TRBJ2-1
length: 17
V: TRBV10-1
D: TRBD2

DNA: TGTGCCAGCAGAATCCAGGGGGGGAACACTGAAGCTTTCTTT
CDR3: CASRIQGGNTEAFF
size: -
J: TRBJ1-1
length: 14
V: TRBV11-2
D: TRBD1

DNA: TGTGCCAGCAGCGGAGGGACTAGCGGGAGCCTAACTTACGAGCAGTACTTC
CDR3: CASSGGTSGSLTYEQYF
size: -
J: TRBJ2-7
length: 17
V: TRBV4-2
D: TRBD2

DNA: TGTGCCAGCAGTCGGACTAGCGGGGAGACCGGGGAGCTGTTTTTT
CDR3: CASSRTSGETGELFF
size: -
J: TRBJ2-2
length: 15
V: TRBV6-5
D: TRBD2

DNA: TGTGCCAGTAGTACTGCCTTTAACACTGAAGCTTTCTTT
CDR3: CASSTAFNTEAFF
size: few
J: TRBJ1-1
length: 13
V: TRBV19
D: -

DNA: TGTGCCAGCAGCCAAGGGACTAGCGGGGGGGCAGATACGCAGTATTTT
CDR3: CASSQGTSGGADTQYF
size: -
J: TRBJ2-3
length: 16
V: TRBV4-2
D: TRBD2

DNA: TGTGCCATCAGGGGACAGTATAGCAATCAGCCCCAGCATTTT
CDR3: CAIRGQYSNQPQHF
size: -
J: TRBJ1-5
length: 14
V: TRBV10-3
D: TRBD1

DNA: TGTGCCAGCAGGGCACAGGGTCCTAATTCACCCCTCCACTTT
CDR3: CASRAQGPNSPLHF
size: -
J: TRBJ1-6
length: 14
V: TRBV25-1
D: -

DNA: TGTGCCAGTAGTATGACTAGCGGGGGGGCCTACTTCAATGAGCAGTTCTTC
CDR3: CASSMTSGGAYFNEQFF
size: -
J: TRBJ2-1
length: 17
V: TRBV19
D: TRBD2

DNA: TGTGCCACCAGCAGAGATTTGGAGAACACTGAAGCTTTCTTT
CDR3: CATSRDLENTEAFF
size: once
J: TRBJ1-1
length: 14
V: TRBV15
D: -

DNA: TGTGCCAGCAGTGCTGTGACAGGGGTCGCAGATACGCAGTATTTT
CDR3: CASSAVTGVADTQYF
size: -
J: TRBJ2-3
length: 15
V: TRBV6-1
D: TRBD1

DNA: TGTGCCAGCAGAGCACTCAGGGATGGCTACACCTTC
CDR3: CASRALRDGYTF
size: -
J: TRBJ1-2
length: 12
V: TRBV28
D: -

DNA: TGTGCCAGCAGCACCGACCTGCGTGGGCAGAATGAGCAGTTCTTC
CDR3: CASSTDLRGQNEQFF
size: -
J: TRBJ2-1
length: 15
V: TRBV7-3
D: -

DNA: TGCGCCAGCAGCCAAACAAAACCAAGGAATGAGCAGTTCTTC
CDR3: CASSQTKPRNEQFF
size: -
J: TRBJ2-1
length: 14
V: TRBV5-1
D: -

DNA: TGTGCCAGCCGGACAGGGGAAGGCGAGCAGTACTTC
CDR3: CASRTGEGEQYF
size: -
J: TRBJ2-7
length: 12
V: TRBV6-5
D: TRBD1

DNA: TGTGCCAGCAGTTCCCCCCCAGCGGAGCAATCCCAGTACTTC
CDR3: CASSSPPAEQSQYF
size: -
J: TRBJ2-5
length: 14
V: TRBV28
D: -

DNA: TGTGCCAGCAGCCCCGGGGGAGGGGGCACAGATACGCAGTATTTT
CDR3: CASSPGGGGTDTQYF
size: -
J: TRBJ2-3
length: 15
V: TRBV5-4
D: TRBD2

DNA: TGCGCCAGCAGTGACGGACAGCGAATAAATCAGCCCCAGCATTTT
CDR3: CASSDGQRINQPQHF
size: -
J: TRBJ1-5
length: 15
V: TRBV10-1
D: -

DNA: TGCGCCAGCAGCCAAGAAGGGTTCTCTGGAAACACCATATATTTT
CDR3: CASSQEGFSGNTIYF
size: -
J: TRBJ1-3
length: 15
V: TRBV4-3
D: -

DNA: TGTGCCAGCAGTTCGACAGGGTTTACCCACTTC
CDR3: CASSSTGFTHF
size: -
J: TRBJ1-2
length: 11
V: TRBV28
D: TRBD1

DNA: TGTGCCTGGAAGGTCGTCGGGGACTATAATTCACCCCTCCACTTT
CDR3: CAWKVVGDYNSPLHF
size: -
J: TRBJ1-6
length: 15
V: TRBV30
D: -

DNA: TGTGCCAGCAGCTTAGAGGGGAATGAGCAGTTCTTC
CDR3: CASSLEGNEQFF
size: -
J: TRBJ2-1
length: 12
V: TRBV11-3
D: -

DNA: TGTGCCAGCAGTTACTCCGAGAAACAGCCCCAGCATTTT
CDR3: CASSYSEKQPQHF
size: -
J: TRBJ1-5
length: 13
V: TRBV6-5
D: -

DNA: TGTGCCAGCAGCGACGGGATGGAGGTGTTCTTC
CDR3: CASSDGMEVFF
size: -
J: TRBJ2-1
length: 11
V: TRBV13
D: -

DNA: TGTGCCAGCAGCGCCCGGGACGGCATTGAAGCTTTCTTT
CDR3: CASSARDGIEAFF
size: few
J: TRBJ1-1
length: 13
V: TRBV9
D: -

DNA: TGTGCCAGCACCGACGCGCCAGGGTACGGGGGCTACACCTTC
CDR3: CASTDAPGYGGYTF
size: once
J: TRBJ1-2
length: 14
V: TRBV9
D: -

DNA: TGCGCCAGCAGCTTGGTGGGGGCCTCCGCTAGGGACACTGAAGCTTTCTTT
CDR3: CASSLVGASARDTEAFF
size: -
J: TRBJ1-1
length: 17
V: TRBV5-1
D: -

DNA: TGCAGCGTTGGCCGGGACTACCAATCCTACAATGAGCAGTTCTTC
CDR3: CSVGRDYQSYNEQFF
size: -
J: TRBJ2-1
length: 15
V: TRBV29-1
D: TRBD2

DNA: TGCGCCAGCAGCCTTGGGGCCCCTTCGGGCGAAGCTTTCTTT
CDR3: CASSLGAPSGEAFF
size: -
J: TRBJ1-1
length: 14
V: TRBV5-1
D: -

DNA: TGTGCCTGGATTAGTTCTCTCGGGGACATTCAGTACTTC
CDR3: CAWISSLGDIQYF
size: -
J: TRBJ2-4
length: 13
V: TRBV30
D: -

DNA: TGCAGCGTTGACAGGGCTTACTATGGCTACACCTTC
CDR3: CSVDRAYYGYTF
size: -
J: TRBJ1-2
length: 12
V: TRBV29-1
D: -

DNA: TGTGCCAGCAGCTTAGTATCCCATGACACTGAAGCTTTCTTT
CDR3: CASSLVSHDTEAFF
size: few
J: TRBJ1-1
length: 14
V: TRBV7-6
D: -

DNA: TGTGCCAGCAGTCGGCTCGTCGCGGAATTGAATGAGCAGTTCTTC
CDR3: CASSRLVAELNEQFF
size: -
J: TRBJ2-1
length: 15
V: TRBV27
D: -

DNA: TGTGCCAGCAGCGCGGGGGGGAGCTCCTACAATGAGCAGTTCTTC
CDR3: CASSAGGSSYNEQFF
size: -
J: TRBJ2-1
length: 15
V: TRBV5-4
D: TRBD2

DNA: TGTGCCAGCAGTTACGATGAGCGTCAGAGCTCCTACGAGCAGTACTTC
CDR3: CASSYDERQSSYEQYF
size: -
J: TRBJ2-7
length: 16
V: TRBV6-5
D: -

DNA: TGTGCCAGCAGTGAAGTGGCGGGGGTTCAGCCCCAGCATTTT
CDR3: CASSEVAGVQPQHF
size: -
J: TRBJ1-5
length: 14
V: TRBV6-1
D: -

DNA: TGTGCCAGCAGCCAAGAGGGACCTTTAGTGGGAGGATACAATGAGCAGTTCTTC
CDR3: CASSQEGPLVGGYNEQFF
size: -
J: TRBJ2-1
length: 18
V: TRBV14
D: -

DNA: TGTGCCAGCAGCGTCACTAGCGGGAGTGGTACAGATACGCAGTATTTT
CDR3: CASSVTSGSGTDTQYF
size: -
J: TRBJ2-3
length: 16
V: TRBV9
D: TRBD2

DNA: TGTGCCTTTTCCGGTGGGGCCAACGTCCTGACTTTC
CDR3: CAFSGGANVLTF
size: -
J: TRBJ2-6
length: 12
V: TRBV30
D: -

DNA: TGTGCCAGCTCACAATTGGACAGGGCTGGAGATACGCAGTATTTT
CDR3: CASSQLDRAGDTQYF
size: few
J: TRBJ2-3
length: 15
V: TRBV18
D: TRBD1